This T cell receptor beta chain was identified in a study of T cells expressing NK-cell markers (TCRdb year 2020). Regarding the complete study: TCR beta-chain repertoires were profiled in sorted CD3+CD56+NKG2C+, CD3+CD56+NKG2C- and CD3+CD56-NKG2C+ T-cell subsets from about 8 donors. Among the eight sequenced donors, only one was HCMV-seronegative, while the other seven were HCMV-seropositive. The eight sequenced donors were randomly selected healthy volunteers, three men and five women. The libraries were sequenced on Illumina HiSeq 2000/2500, MiSeq or NextSeq, producing 2 x 150 bp reads.

From the germline V gene, CDR1 is SGHRS and CDR2 is YFSETQ. The CDR3 goes from the cysteine to the phenylalanine over 13 residues. No nucleotide data were recorded. Points the paper makes about the study in general: Whether the expanded NKG2C-expressing T cell clones were specific for HCMV antigens remained unclear. In more than five donors, the dominant CD3+CD56+NKG2C+ clonotypes were found to rank among the top 10 CD8+ clonotypes and to make up about 1.0-7.0% of CD8+ T cells. Those dominant clonotypes were again the most abundant among CD3+CD56-NKG2C+ cells in several donors, at roughly 28.3-65%.

To note about this clonotype: The antigen it binds to is not known.

HCMV serostatus was determined by detecting HCMV-specific IgG in serum with a commercial ELISA kit. Peripheral blood mononuclear cells were isolated from blood by Ficoll density gradient centrifugation. Sequencing took place on an Illumina HiSeq 2000. The TCR beta cDNA libraries were made using 5'RACE template switching, a step that added both a universal primer site and unique molecular identifiers. Priming for cDNA synthesis came from the TCR beta constant segment, and two successive PCR amplification steps followed. In the source study's methods: MIGEC was used to demultiplex reads and group the reads by UMI, and MiTCR was used to assemble and quantify clonotypes. To remove erroneous sequences, TCR cDNA sequences were retained only when supported by two or more reads. Downstream repertoire analysis used the tcR package, and clonotypes were matched across fractions by CDR3 nucleotide sequence plus V segment. VDJmatch was used to annotate antigen specificity against VDJdb, with one amino acid substitution allowed in CDR3. The reads, reprocessed by TCRdb, yield one row per CDR3 protein sequence and no DNA. The V and J calls reflect TCRdb's pipeline rather than the authors' work. This sample's records show about 380,000 distinct CDR3 sequences. The top ten clonotypes cover 5.2% of the sample.

The receptor comes from a man aged 18 to 69 in good health. The rearrangement combines TRBV5-1 with TRBJ2-7; TCRdb reports TRBD1, a call that lacks DNA to check it against. Sequenced sample: blood T cells: a sorted CD56 or NKG2C T cell subset, CD4+ or CD8+ T cells, or bulk PBMC T cells (not recorded which). The CDR3 reads CASSLGGASEQYF.